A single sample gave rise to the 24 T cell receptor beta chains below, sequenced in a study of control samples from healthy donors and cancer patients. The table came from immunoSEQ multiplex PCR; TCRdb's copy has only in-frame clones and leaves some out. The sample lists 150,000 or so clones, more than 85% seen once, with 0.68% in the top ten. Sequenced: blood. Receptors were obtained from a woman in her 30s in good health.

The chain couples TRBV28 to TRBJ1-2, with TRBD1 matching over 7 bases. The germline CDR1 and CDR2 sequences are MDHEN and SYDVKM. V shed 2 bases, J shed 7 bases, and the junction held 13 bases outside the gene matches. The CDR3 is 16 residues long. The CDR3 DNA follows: TGTGCCAGCAGTTTAGTTCGCAGGGGGGGCGGTGGTGGCTACACCTTC. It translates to CASSLVRRGGGGGYTF.

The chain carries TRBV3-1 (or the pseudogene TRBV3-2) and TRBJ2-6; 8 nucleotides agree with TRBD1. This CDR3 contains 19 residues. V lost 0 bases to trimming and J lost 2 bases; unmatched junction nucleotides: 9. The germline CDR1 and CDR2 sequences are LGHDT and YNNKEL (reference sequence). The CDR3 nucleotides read TGTGCCAGCAGCCAAGAGAGAAGGACAGGGATCCCTGGGGCCAACGTCCTGACTTTC. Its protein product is CASSQERRTGIPGANVLTF.

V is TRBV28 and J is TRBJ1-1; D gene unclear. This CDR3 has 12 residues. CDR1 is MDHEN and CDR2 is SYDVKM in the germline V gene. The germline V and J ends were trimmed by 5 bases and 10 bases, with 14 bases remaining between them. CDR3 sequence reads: CASSTSPAGAFF. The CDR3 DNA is TGTGCCAGCAGTACCTCTCCAGCGGGAGCTTTCTTT.

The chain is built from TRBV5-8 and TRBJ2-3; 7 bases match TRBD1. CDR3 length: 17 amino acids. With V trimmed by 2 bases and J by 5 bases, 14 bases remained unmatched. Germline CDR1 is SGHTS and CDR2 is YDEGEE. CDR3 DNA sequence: TGTGCCAGCAGCTTCTACCCGGGGACAGAGGTTATAGATACGCAGTATTTT. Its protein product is CASSFYPGTEVIDTQYF.

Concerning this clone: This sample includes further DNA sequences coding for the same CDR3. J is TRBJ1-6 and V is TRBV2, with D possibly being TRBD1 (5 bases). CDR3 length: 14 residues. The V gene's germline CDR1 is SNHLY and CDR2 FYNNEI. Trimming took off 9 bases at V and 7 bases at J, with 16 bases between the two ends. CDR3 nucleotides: TGTGCCAGTGGACCGGGGGAGCCAAATTCACCCCTCCACTTT. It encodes CASGPGEPNSPLHF.

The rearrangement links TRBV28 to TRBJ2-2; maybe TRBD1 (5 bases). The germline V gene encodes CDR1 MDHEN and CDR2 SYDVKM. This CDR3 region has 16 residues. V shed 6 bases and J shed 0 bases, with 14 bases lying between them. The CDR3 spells CASRPSGATNTGELFF. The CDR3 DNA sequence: TGTGCCAGCAGACCCTCTGGGGCGACGAACACCGGGGAGCTGTTTTTT.

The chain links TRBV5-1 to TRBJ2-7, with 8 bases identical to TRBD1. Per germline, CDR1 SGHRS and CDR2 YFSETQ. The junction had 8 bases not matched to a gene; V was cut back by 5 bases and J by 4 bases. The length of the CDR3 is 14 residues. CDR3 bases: TGCGCCAGCAGAATCAGGAGGGACAGGTACGAGCAGTACTTC. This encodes CASRIRRDRYEQYF.

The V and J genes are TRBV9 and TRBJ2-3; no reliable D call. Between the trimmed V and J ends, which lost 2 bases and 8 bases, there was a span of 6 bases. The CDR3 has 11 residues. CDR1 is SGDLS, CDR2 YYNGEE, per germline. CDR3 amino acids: CASSVDVTQYF. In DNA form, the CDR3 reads TGTGCCAGCAGCGTCGATGTTACGCAGTATTTT.

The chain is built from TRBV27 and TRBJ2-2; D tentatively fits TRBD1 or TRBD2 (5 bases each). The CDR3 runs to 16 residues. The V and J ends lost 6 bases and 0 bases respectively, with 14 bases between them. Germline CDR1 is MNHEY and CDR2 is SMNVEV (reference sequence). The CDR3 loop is CASSKSGTSNTGELFF. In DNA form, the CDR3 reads TGTGCCAGCAGCAAATCCGGGACCTCGAACACCGGGGAGCTGTTTTTT.

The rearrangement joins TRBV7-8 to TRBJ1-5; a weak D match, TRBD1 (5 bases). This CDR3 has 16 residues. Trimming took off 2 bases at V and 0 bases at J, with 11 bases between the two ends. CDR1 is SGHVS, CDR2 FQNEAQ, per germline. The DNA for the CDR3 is TGTGCCAGCAGCTTACGAGACAGCCATAGCAATCAGCCCCAGCATTTT. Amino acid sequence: CASSLRDSHSNQPQHF.

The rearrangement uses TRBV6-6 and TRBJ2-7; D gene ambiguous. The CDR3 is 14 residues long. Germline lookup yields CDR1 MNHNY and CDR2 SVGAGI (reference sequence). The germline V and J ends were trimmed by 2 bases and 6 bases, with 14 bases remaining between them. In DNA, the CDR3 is TGTGCCAGCAGTTACGAAACAGAAGGATTCGAGCAGTACTTC. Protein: CASSYETEGFEQYF.

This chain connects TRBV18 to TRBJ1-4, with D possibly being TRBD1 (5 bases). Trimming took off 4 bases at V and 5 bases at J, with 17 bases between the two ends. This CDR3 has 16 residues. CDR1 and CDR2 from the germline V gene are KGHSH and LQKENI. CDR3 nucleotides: TGTGCCAGCTCACTTTCACCAGGGTTTCGGAATGAAAAACTGTTTTTT. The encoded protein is CASSLSPGFRNEKLFF.

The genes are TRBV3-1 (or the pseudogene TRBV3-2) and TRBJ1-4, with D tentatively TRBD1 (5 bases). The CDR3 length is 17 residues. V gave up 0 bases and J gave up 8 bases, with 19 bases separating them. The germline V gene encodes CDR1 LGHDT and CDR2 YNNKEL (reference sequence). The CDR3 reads CASSQDGTDWLGEKLFF. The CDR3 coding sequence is TGTGCCAGCAGCCAAGACGGGACGGACTGGCTGGGGGAAAAACTGTTTTTT.

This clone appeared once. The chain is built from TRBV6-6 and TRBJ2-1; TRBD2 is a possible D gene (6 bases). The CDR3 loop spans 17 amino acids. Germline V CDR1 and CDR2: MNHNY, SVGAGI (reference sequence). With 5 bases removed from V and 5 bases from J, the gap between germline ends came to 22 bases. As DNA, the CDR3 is TGTGCCAGCAGTCCTCGAGCGGGTAGCTGGGCCGACAATGAGCAGTTCTTC. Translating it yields CASSPRAGSWADNEQFF.

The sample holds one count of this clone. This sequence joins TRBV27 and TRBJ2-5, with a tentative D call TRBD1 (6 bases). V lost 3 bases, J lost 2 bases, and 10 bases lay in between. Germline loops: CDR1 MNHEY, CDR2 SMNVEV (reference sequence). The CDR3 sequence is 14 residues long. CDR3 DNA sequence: TGTGCCAGCAGTTTGGAGCAGGGGCAAGAGACCCAGTACTTC. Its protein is CASSLEQGQETQYF.

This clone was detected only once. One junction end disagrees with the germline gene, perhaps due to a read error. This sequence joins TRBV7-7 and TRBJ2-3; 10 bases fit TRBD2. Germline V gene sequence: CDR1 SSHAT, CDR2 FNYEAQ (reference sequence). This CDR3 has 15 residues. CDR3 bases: TGTGCTAGCAGCTTAGGTCTAGCGGGAGTTGACACGCAGTATTTT. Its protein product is CASSLGLAGVDTQYF.

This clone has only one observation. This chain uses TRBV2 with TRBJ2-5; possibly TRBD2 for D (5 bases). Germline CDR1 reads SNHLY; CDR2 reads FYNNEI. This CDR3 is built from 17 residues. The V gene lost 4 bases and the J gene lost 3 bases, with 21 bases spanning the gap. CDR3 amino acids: CASSGNTAEDSKETQYF. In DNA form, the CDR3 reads TGTGCCAGCAGTGGCAACACCGCGGAGGACTCCAAAGAGACCCAGTACTTC.

CDR3 loop: CASAPGGTRTDTQYF. Here the CDR3 DNA reads TGTGCCAGCGCGCCCGGCGGGACTAGGACAGATACGCAGTATTTT. The chain uses TRBV2 and TRBJ2-3; 8 bases line up with TRBD2. This CDR3 spans 15 amino acids. Trimming removed 8 bases from V and 3 bases from J; junction bases left unmatched: 10. CDR1 is SNHLY and CDR2 is FYNNEI in the germline V gene.

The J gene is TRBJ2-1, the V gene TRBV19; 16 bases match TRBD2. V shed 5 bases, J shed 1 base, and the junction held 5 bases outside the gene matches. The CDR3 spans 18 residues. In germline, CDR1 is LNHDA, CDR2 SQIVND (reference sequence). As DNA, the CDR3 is TGTGCCAGTAGTGGGCCGGGACTAGCGGGGGGGTCCTACAATGAGCAGTTCTTC. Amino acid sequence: CASSGPGLAGGSYNEQFF.

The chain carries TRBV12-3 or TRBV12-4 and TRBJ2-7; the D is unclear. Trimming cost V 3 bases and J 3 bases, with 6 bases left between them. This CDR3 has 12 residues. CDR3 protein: CASSFWGYEQYF. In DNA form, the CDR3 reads TGTGCCAGCAGTTTTTGGGGCTACGAGCAGTACTTC.

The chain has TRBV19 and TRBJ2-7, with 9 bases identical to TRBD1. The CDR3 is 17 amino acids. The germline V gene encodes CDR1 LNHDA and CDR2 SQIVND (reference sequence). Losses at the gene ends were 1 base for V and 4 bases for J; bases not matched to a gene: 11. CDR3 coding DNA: TGTGCCAGTAGTATAGCTACCCCGGGACAGGGAACATACGAGCAGTACTTC. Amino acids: CASSIATPGQGTYEQYF. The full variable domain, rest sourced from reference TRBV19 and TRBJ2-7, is DGGITQSPKYLFRKEGQNVTLSCEQNLNHDAMYWYRQDPGQGLRLIYYSQIVNDFQKGDIAEGYSVSREKKESFPLTVTSAQKNPTAFYLCASSIATPGQGTYEQYFGPGTRLTVT.

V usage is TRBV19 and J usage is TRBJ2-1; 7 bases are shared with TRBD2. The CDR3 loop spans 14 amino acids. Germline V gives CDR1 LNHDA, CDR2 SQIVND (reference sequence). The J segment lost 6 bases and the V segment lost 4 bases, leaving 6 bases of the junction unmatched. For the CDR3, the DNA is TGTGCCAGTAGTAGTCCCGGGACTATCAATGAGCAGTTCTTC. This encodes CASSSPGTINEQFF.

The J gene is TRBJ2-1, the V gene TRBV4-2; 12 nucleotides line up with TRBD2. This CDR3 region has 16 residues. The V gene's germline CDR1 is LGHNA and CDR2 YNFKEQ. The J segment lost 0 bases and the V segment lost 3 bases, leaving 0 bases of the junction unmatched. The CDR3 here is CASSQTSGSSYNEQFF. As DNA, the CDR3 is TGTGCCAGCAGCCAGACTAGCGGGAGCTCCTACAATGAGCAGTTCTTC.

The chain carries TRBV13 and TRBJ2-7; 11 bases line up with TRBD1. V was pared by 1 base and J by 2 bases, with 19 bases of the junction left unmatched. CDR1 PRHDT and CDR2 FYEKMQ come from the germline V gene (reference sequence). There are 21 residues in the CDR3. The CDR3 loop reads CASSLDFVGTGGSGSPYEQYF. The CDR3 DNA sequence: TGTGCCAGCAGCTTAGATTTTGTCGGGACAGGGGGAAGCGGGAGCCCCTACGAGCAGTACTTC.